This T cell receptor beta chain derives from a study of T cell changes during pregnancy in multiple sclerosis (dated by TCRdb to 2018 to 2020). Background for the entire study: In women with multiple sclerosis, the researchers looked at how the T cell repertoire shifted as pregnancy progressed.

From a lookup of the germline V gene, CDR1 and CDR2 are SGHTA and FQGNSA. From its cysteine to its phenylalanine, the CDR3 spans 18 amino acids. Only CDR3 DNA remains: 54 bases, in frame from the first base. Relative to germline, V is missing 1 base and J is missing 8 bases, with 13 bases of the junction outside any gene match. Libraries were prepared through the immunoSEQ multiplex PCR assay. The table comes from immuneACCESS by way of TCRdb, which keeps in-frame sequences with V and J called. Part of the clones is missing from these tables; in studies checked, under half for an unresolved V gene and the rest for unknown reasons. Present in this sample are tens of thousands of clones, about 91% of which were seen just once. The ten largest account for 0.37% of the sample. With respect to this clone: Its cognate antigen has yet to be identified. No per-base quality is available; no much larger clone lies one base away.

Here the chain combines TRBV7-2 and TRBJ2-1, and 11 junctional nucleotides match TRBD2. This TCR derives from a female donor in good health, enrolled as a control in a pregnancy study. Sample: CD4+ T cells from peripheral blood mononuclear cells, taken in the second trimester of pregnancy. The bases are TGTGCCAGCAGCTTAGACAGTTCCCTTAGCGGGGGGGCCTATGAGCAGTTCTTC. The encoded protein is CASSLDSSLSGGAYEQFF.